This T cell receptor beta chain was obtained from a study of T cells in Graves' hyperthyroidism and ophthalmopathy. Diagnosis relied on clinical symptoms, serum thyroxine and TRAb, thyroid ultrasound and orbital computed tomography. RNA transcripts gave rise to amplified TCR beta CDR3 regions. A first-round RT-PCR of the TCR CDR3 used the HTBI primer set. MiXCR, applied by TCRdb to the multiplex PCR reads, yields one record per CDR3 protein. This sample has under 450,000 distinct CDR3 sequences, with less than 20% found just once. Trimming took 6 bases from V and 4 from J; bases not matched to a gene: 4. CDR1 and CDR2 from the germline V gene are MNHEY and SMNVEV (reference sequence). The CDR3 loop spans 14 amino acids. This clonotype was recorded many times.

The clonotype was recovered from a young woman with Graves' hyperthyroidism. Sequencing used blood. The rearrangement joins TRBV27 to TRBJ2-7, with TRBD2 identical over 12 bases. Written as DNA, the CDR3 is TGTGCCAGCAGCTTGGGACTAGCGGGTTACGAGCAGTACTTC. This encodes CASSLGLAGYEQYF.